Listed here are 7 T cell receptor beta chains from one sample, sequenced in a study of blood T cell repertoires in COVID-19. Assay: immunoSEQ multiplex PCR; the TCRdb copy retains only in-frame clones and omits some. Of approximately 450,000 clones detected, around 89% appear once; the ten largest clones hold 4% to 5.5%. Sequencing was carried out using peripheral blood. Receptors originate from a woman in her 30s with acute or convalescent COVID-19.

The V gene is TRBV30, the J gene TRBJ2-1, with a weak D call TRBD1 (6 bases). CDR1 and CDR2 from the germline V gene are GTSNPN and SVGIG (reference sequence). This CDR3 region has 14 residues. V gave up 7 bases and J gave up 4 bases, with 17 bases separating them. CDR3: CALSRDIIYNEQFF. In nucleotides, the CDR3 is TGTGCCTTGTCAAGGGACATAATTTACAATGAGCAGTTCTTC.

The chain couples TRBV2 to TRBJ2-4, with a tentative D call TRBD2 (5 bases). Germline V gene lookup returns CDR1 SNHLY and CDR2 FYNNEI. CDR3 size: 19 residues. V was trimmed by 3 bases and J by 0 bases, leaving 21 bases between them. CDR3 residues: CASSDGSGGKSLAKNIQYF. CDR3 sequence (DNA): TGTGCCAGCAGTGATGGGAGTGGAGGTAAGAGTCTAGCCAAAAACATTCAGTACTTC.

The chain couples TRBV3-1 (or the pseudogene TRBV3-2) to TRBJ1-5; D is undetermined. Germline CDR1 is LGHDT and CDR2 is YNNKEL (reference sequence). The CDR3 sequence is 13 residues long. With 1 base removed from V and 10 bases from J, the gap between germline ends came to 11 bases. CDR3 DNA: TGTGCCAGCAGCCAAGGGGTCCGGGGTCCCCAGCATTTT. Translated, it gives CASSQGVRGPQHF.

V is TRBV6-5 and J is TRBJ2-5; D ambiguous. The germline V gene encodes CDR1 MNHEY and CDR2 SVGAGI. The CDR3 length is 15 residues. The germline V and J ends were trimmed by 0 bases and 4 bases, with 12 bases remaining between them. CDR3: CASSYSPHSVETQYF. The CDR3 nucleotides are TGTGCCAGCAGTTACTCTCCCCATTCGGTAGAGACCCAGTACTTC.

The chain recombines TRBV19 with TRBJ2-6; TRBD2 is a possible D gene (5 bases). V lost 6 bases to trimming and J lost 0 bases, with 15 bases between them. The CDR3 consists of 17 residues. Germline V gene data show CDR1 as LNHDA and CDR2 as SQIVND (reference sequence). The CDR3 region is CASRSPGNPSGANVLTF. The CDR3 DNA is TGTGCCAGTAGATCTCCGGGGAACCCCTCTGGGGCCAACGTCCTGACTTTC.

As DNA, the CDR3 is TGCGCCAGCAGTTTTCCACCGGGACAGCCGAACACTGAAGCTTTCTTT. Its translation: CASSFPPGQPNTEAFF. The chain employs TRBV10-1 and TRBJ1-1; 7 bases fit TRBD1. The V segment lost 5 bases and the J segment 1 base; nucleotides outside the gene matches: 10. Germline V gene lookup returns CDR1 WNHNN and CDR2 SYGVQD (reference sequence). There are 16 residues in the CDR3.

The genes are TRBV5-1 and TRBJ2-5; perhaps TRBD1 as D (6 bases). Germline loops: CDR1 SGHRS, CDR2 YFSETQ. V lost 0 bases and J 2 bases, leaving 8 bases between the germline ends. The CDR3 spans 14 residues. CDR3 in DNA: TGCGCCAGCAGCTTGGGGGGGCTGCAAGAGACCCAGTACTTC. Translation gives CASSLGGLQETQYF. Full variable domain (rest looked up from reference TRBV5-1 and TRBJ2-5): KAGVTQTPRYLIKTRGQQVTLSCSPISGHRSVSWYQQTPGQGLQFLFEYFSETQRNKGNFPGRFSGRQFSNSRSEMNVSTLELGDSALYLCASSLGGLQETQYFGPGTRLLVL.